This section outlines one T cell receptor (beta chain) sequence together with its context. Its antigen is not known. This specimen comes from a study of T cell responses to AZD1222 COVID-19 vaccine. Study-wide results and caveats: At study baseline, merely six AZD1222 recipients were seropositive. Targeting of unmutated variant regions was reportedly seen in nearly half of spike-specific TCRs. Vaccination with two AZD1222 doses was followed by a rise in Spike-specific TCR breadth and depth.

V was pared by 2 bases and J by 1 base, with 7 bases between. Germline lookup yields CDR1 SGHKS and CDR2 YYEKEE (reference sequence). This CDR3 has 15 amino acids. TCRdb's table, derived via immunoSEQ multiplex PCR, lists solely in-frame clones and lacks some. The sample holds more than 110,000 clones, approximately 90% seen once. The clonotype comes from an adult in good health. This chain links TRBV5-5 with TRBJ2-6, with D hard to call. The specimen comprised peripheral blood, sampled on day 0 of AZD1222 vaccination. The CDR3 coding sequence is TGTGCCAGCAGCTTCGGCAGTTCTGGGGCCAACGTCCTGACTTTC. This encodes CASSFGSSGANVLTF.